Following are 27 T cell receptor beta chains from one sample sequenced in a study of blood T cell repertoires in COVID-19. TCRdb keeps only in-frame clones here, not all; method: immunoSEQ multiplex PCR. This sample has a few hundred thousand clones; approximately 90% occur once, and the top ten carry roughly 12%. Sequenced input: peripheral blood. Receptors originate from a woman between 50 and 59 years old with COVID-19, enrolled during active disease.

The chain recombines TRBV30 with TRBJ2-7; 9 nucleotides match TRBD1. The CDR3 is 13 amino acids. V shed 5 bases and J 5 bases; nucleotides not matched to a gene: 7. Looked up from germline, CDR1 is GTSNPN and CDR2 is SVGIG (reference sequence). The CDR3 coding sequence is TGTGCCTGGCTTCGGACAGGGGACCACGAGCAGTACTTC. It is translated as CAWLRTGDHEQYF.

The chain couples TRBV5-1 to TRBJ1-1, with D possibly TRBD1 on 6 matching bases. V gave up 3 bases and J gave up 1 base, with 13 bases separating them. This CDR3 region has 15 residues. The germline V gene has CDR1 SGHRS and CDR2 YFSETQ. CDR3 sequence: CASSSIQGGNTEAFF. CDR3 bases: TGCGCCAGCAGCTCCATACAGGGTGGGAACACTGAAGCTTTCTTT.

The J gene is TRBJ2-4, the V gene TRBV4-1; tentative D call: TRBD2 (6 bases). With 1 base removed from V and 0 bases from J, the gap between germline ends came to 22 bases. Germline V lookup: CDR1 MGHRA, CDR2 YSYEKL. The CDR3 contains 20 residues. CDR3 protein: CASSQGRDGRTLLAKNIQYF. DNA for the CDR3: TGCGCCAGCAGCCAAGGACGCGATGGGAGGACGCTACTAGCCAAAAACATTCAGTACTTC.

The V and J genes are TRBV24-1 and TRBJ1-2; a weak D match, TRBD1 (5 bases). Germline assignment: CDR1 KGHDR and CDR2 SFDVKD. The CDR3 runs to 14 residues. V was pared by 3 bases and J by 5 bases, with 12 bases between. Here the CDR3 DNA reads TGTGCCACCAGTGATGATGACAGATTTTATGGCTACACCTTC. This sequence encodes CATSDDDRFYGYTF.

CDR3 in amino acids: CARSSQGYANLGNTIYF. In DNA, the CDR3 is TGTGCCAGAAGCTCGCAGGGATACGCGAACCTTGGAAACACCATATATTTT. The rearrangement links TRBV5-3 to TRBJ1-3, with D maybe TRBD1 (5 bases). TRBV5-3 is an ORF; its function is uncertain. With 3 bases removed from V and 3 bases from J, the gap between germline ends came to 19 bases. The CDR3 consists of 17 residues.

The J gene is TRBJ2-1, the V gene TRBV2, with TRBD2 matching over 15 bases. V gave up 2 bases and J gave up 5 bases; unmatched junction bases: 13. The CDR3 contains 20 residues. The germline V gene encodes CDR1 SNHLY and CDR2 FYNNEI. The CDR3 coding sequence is TGTGCCAGCAGTGAAAGTCGTGGGACTAGCGGGGGGACGCCTAACAATGAGCAGTTCTTC. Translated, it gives CASSESRGTSGGTPNNEQFF.

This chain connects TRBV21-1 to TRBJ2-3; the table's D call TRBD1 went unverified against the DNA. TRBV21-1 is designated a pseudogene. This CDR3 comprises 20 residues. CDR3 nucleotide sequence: TGTGCCAGCATCCCAGGTGGGTTTCCATGGTGGGTTATGGGCACAGATACGCAGTATTTT. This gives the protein CASIPGGFPWWVMGTDTQYF.

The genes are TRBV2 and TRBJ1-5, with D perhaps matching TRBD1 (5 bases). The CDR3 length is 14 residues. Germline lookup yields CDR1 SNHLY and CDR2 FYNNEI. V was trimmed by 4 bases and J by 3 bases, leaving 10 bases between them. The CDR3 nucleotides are TGTGCCAGCAGTGGTTCGGGGGACAATCAGCCCCAGCATTTT. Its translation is CASSGSGDNQPQHF.

DNA of the CDR3: TGCGCCAGCAGCTGGACAGGGCTACTCAACACCGGGGAGCTGTTTTTT. Translating it yields CASSWTGLLNTGELFF. The chain links TRBV5-1 to TRBJ2-2; 8 bases map to TRBD1. The J segment lost 2 bases and the V segment lost 3 bases, leaving 6 bases of the junction unmatched. The length of the CDR3 is 16 residues. From germline, CDR1 is SGHRS and CDR2 YFSETQ.

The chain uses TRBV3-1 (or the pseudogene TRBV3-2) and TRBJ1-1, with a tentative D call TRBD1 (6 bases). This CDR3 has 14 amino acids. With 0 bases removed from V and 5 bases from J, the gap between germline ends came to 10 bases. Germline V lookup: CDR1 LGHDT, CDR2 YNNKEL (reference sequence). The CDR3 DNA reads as TGTGCCAGCAGCCAAGAGCTGGGGGCAACTGAAGCTTTCTTT. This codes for CASSQELGATEAFF.

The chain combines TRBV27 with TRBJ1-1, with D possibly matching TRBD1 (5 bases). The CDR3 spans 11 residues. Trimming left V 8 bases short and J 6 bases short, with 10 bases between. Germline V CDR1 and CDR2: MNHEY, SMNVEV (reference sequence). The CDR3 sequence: CASGRGPEAFF. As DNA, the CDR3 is TGTGCCAGCGGGAGGGGCCCTGAAGCTTTCTTT.

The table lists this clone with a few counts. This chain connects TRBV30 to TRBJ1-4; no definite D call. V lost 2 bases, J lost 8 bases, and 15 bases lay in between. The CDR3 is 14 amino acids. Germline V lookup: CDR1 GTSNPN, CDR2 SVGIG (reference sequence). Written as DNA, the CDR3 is TGTGCCTGGAGTACGACTCCCGTCGGGGAAAAACTGTTTTTT. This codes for CAWSTTPVGEKLFF.

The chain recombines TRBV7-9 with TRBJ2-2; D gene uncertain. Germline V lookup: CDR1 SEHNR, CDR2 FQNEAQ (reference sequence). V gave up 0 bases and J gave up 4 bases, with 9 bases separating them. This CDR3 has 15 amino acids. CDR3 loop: CASSLAGLGTGELFF. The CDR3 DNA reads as TGTGCCAGCAGCTTAGCTGGGCTGGGCACCGGGGAGCTGTTTTTT.

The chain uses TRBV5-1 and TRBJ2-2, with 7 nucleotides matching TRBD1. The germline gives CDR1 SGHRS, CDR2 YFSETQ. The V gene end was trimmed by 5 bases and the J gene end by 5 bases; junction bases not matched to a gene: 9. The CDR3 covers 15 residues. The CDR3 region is CASSSSDRWTGELFF. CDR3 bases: TGCGCCAGCAGTTCCTCGGACAGGTGGACCGGGGAGCTGTTTTTT.

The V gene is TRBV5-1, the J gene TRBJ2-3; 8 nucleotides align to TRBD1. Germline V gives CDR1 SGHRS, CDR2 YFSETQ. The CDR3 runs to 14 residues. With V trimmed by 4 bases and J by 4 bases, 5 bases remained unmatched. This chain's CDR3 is CASSIGQGSDTQYF. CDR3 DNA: TGCGCCAGCAGCATAGGACAGGGTTCAGATACGCAGTATTTT.

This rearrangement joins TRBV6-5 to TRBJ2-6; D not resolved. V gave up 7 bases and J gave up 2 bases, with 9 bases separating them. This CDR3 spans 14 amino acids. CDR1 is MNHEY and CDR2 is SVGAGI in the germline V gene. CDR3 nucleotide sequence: TGTGCCAGCACTCCCCGGGCTGGGGCCAACGTCCTGACTTTC. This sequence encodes CASTPRAGANVLTF.

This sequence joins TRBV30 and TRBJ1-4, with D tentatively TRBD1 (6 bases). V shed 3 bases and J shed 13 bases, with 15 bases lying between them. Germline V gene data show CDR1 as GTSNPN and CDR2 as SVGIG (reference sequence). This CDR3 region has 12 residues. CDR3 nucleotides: TGTGCCTGGAGCGAAAATCCCAGGGGACTGTTTTTT. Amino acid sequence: CAWSENPRGLFF. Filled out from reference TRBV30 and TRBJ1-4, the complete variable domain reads SQTIHQWPATLVQPVGSPLSLECTVEGTSNPNLYWYRQAAGRGLQLLFYSVGIGQISSEVPQNLSASRPQDRQFILSSKKLLLSDSGFYLCAWSENPRGLFFGSGTQLSVL.

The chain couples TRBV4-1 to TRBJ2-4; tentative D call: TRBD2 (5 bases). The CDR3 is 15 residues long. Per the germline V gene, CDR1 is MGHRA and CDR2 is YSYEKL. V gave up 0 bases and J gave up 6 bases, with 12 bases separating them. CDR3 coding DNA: TGCGCCAGCAGCCAAGATTCGGGGATGGGAAACATTCAGTACTTC. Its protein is CASSQDSGMGNIQYF.

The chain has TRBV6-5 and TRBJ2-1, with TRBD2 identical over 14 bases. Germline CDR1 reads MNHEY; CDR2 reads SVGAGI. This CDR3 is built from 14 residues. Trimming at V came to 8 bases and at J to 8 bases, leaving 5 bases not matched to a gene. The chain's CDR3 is CASLTSGGAHEQFF. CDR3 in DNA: TGTGCCAGCCTGACTAGCGGGGGGGCACATGAGCAGTTCTTC.

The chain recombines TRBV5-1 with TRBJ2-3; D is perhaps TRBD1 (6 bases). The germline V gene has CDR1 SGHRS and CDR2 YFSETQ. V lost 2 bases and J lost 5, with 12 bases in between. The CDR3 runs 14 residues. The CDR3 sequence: CASSFGTSLDTQYF. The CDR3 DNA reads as TGCGCCAGCAGCTTCGGGACATCACTAGATACGCAGTATTTT.

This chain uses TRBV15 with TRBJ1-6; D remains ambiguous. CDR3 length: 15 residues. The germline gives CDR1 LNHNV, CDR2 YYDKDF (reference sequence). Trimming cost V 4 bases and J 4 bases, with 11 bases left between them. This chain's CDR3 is CATSTRGIYNSPLHF. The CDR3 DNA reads TGTGCCACCAGCACGAGAGGAATATATAATTCACCCCTCCACTTT.

DNA for the CDR3: TGTGCCAGCAGCCCGACTAGCGGGGGCTACAATGAGCAGTTCTTC. As protein: CASSPTSGGYNEQFF. The chain has TRBV11-2 and TRBJ2-1, with 12 nucleotides matching TRBD2. This CDR3 is 15 amino acids long. The V gene end was trimmed by 5 bases and the J gene end by 3 bases; junction bases not matched to a gene: 2. The germline V gene has CDR1 SGHAT and CDR2 FQNNGV.

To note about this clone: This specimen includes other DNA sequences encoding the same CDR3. The CDR3 loop is CASSWTGEVNEQFF. The DNA for the CDR3 is TGTGCCAGCAGCTGGACAGGGGAGGTAAATGAGCAGTTCTTC. V is TRBV6-5 and J is TRBJ2-1; 9 bases map to TRBD1. The CDR3 consists of 14 residues. The junction had 7 bases not matched to a gene; V was cut back by 6 bases and J by 7 bases. Germline loops: CDR1 MNHEY, CDR2 SVGAGI.

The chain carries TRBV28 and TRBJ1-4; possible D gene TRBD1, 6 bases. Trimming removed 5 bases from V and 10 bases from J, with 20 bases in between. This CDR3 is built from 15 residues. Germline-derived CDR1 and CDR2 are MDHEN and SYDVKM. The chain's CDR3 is CASSPAGGLAGKLFF. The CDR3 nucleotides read TGTGCCAGCAGTCCCGCCGGGGGGCTCGCAGGAAAACTGTTTTTT.

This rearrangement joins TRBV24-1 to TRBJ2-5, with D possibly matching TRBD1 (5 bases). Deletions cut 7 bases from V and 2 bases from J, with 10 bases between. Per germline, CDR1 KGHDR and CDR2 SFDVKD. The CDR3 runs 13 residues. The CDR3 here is CATRTRTQETQYF. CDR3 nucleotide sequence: TGTGCCACCAGAACACGGACACAAGAGACCCAGTACTTC.

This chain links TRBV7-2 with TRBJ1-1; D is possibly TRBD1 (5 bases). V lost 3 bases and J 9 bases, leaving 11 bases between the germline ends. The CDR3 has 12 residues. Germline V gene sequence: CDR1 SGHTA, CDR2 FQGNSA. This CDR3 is CASSFRAGKAFF. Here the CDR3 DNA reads TGTGCCAGCAGCTTCCGGGCAGGGAAAGCTTTCTTT.

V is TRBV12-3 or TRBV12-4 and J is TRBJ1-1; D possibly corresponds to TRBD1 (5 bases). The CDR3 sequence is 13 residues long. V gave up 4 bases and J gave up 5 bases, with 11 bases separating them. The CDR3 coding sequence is TGTGCCAGCAGTTCCATACGGGGGACTGAAGCTTTCTTT. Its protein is CASSSIRGTEAFF.